These T cell receptor beta chains were read from a single sample in a study of blood T cell repertoires in COVID-19. Method: immunoSEQ multiplex PCR; TCRdb's copy keeps in-frame clones and lacks some. The sample consists of about 68,000 clones, around 85% of them appearing once. Source material: peripheral blood. These TCRs come from a woman between 45 and 65 years old with acute or convalescent COVID-19. CDR3s include the opening cysteine and the closing phenylalanine or tryptophan. D genes are given only for firm matches. A row's size may be missing; if present it is once, few, many or a size class.

V gene: TRBV15; J gene: TRBJ1-5; clone size: -; D gene: -; CDR3 DNA: TGTGCCACCAGCAGAGTAGGGCAGGGGTTTCGCAATCAGCCCCAGCATTTT; CDR3 protein: CATSRVGQGFRNQPQHF
V gene: TRBV19; J gene: TRBJ2-2; clone size: -; D gene: TRBD1; CDR3 DNA: TGTGCCAGTAGTCCGACAGGGGGCGCCCCCGGGGAGCTGTTTTTT; CDR3 protein: CASSPTGGAPGELFF
V gene: TRBV6-2/TRBV6-3; J gene: TRBJ1-5; clone size: -; D gene: TRBD1; CDR3 DNA: TGTGCCAGCAGCCAAAGACAGGGGTATCAGCCCCAGCATTTT; CDR3 protein: CASSQRQGYQPQHF
V gene: TRBV5-4; J gene: TRBJ1-1; clone size: few; D gene: TRBD1; CDR3 DNA: TGTGCCAGCAGCTTGGGAAATCGACAGGGACTGAACACTGAAGCTTTCTTT; CDR3 protein: CASSLGNRQGLNTEAFF
V gene: TRBV7-9; J gene: TRBJ1-6; clone size: -; D gene: -; CDR3 DNA: TGTGCCAGCAGCTTAGGCGCGGCAGGCGGGCTCCAGTCACCCCTCCACTTT; CDR3 protein: CASSLGAAGGLQSPLHF
V gene: TRBV4-1; J gene: TRBJ1-2; clone size: -; D gene: -; CDR3 DNA: TGCGCCAGCAGCCAAGAGGCAGCGACTAACTATGGCTACACCTTC; CDR3 protein: CASSQEAATNYGYTF
V gene: TRBV20-1; J gene: TRBJ2-2; clone size: -; D gene: TRBD2; CDR3 DNA: TGCAGTGCTAGTCCTAGCGGGTTGGGCGGGGAGCTGTTTTTT; CDR3 protein: CSASPSGLGGELFF
V gene: TRBV6-5; J gene: TRBJ1-5; clone size: -; D gene: -; CDR3 DNA: TGTGCCAGCAGCAAAAGTGGGCAGACCCATCAGCCCCAGCATTTT; CDR3 protein: CASSKSGQTHQPQHF
V gene: TRBV28; J gene: TRBJ2-3; clone size: few; D gene: TRBD2; CDR3 DNA: TGTGCCAGCAATAGCGGGGTAGTTGTTACGCAGTATTTT; CDR3 protein: CASNSGVVVTQYF
V gene: TRBV28; J gene: TRBJ2-7; clone size: -; D gene: TRBD1; CDR3 DNA: TGTGCCAGCAGTCGGACAGGGAAGGGATACGAGCAGTACTTC; CDR3 protein: CASSRTGKGYEQYF
V gene: TRBV19; J gene: TRBJ1-1; clone size: once; D gene: TRBD1; CDR3 DNA: TGTGCCAGTAGTATTCAGGGACAGGGAATGAACACTGAAGCTTTCTTT; CDR3 protein: CASSIQGQGMNTEAFF
V gene: TRBV2; J gene: TRBJ2-7; clone size: -; D gene: TRBD2; CDR3 DNA: TGTGCCAGCAGTCAATGGGGGGGCGAGCAGTACTTC; CDR3 protein: CASSQWGGEQYF